This record concerns one T cell receptor (beta chain) sequence. Antigen unknown. Patients were ruled out by autoimmune disease history or systemic immunosuppression. These data belong to a study of OX40 agonist ivuxolimab in advanced cancers. Study at large: Patients got intravenous ivuxolimab at 0.01 to 10 mg/kg every 2 weeks. A history of anti-PD-1, anti-PD-L1 or anti-CTLA-4 therapy was acceptable, and 40% had some. Overall study results and limits: The antigens recognized by the expanded peripheral T cells, that is their antigen specificity, were not determined.

Trimming removed 4 bases at V and 0 bases at J, with 8 bases between. Germline-derived CDR1 and CDR2 are SQVTM and ANQGSEA. CDR3 size: 13 residues. Assay: immunoSEQ multiplex PCR; the TCRdb copy retains only in-frame clones and omits some. The sample lists about 79,000 clones; about 86% were seen once. V usage is TRBV29-1 and J usage is TRBJ2-3, with D possibly matching TRBD2 (5 bases). The sequence derives from an adult with an advanced solid tumor such as melanoma, head and neck, liver or kidney cancer. The source was CD4+ or CD8+ T cells sorted from blood, collected in a trial of the OX40 agonist ivuxolimab. The CDR3 reads CSVAGLSTDTQYF. DNA of the CDR3: TGCAGCGTTGCCGGACTTAGCACAGATACGCAGTATTTT.